A single sample is the source of the 8 T cell receptor beta chains below, sequenced in a study of T-cell reconstitution after alpha-beta-depleted transplantation in children. Unique molecular identifiers were built into the TCRbeta library. TCRdb fed the PCR reads into MiXCR, producing one record per CDR3 protein. This table has 500,000 to 600,000 distinct CDR3 sequences, around 19% appearing once. Sequencing was performed on PBMCs from the stem cell graft donor, taken from the stem cell graft. These receptors were collected from a human donor who donated a stem cell graft to a child with acute lymphoblastic leukemia.

This sequence joins TRBV19 and TRBJ2-2; D is perhaps TRBD1 (5 bases). This CDR3 is 15 amino acids long. Trimming removed 1 base from V and 7 bases from J, with 13 bases in between. Germline lookup yields CDR1 LNHDA and CDR2 SQIVND (reference sequence). For the CDR3, the DNA is TGTGCCAGTAGTATAGGGGGCGTTTGGATCGGGGAGCTGTTTTTT. Protein: CASSIGGVWIGELFF.

There are a few counts of this clonotype. This CDR3 reads CASRVGRTEAFF. In DNA form, the CDR3 reads TGTGCCAGCAGGGTGGGTCGGACTGAAGCTTTCTTT. The rearrangement links TRBV7-9 to TRBJ1-1; the D is unclear. The CDR3 extends over 12 amino acids. Germline CDR1 reads SEHNR; CDR2 reads FQNEAQ (reference sequence). V gave up 6 bases and J gave up 5 bases, with 10 bases separating them.

V gene TRBV7-6 combines with J gene TRBJ1-1; D gene ambiguous. The germline V gene encodes CDR1 SGHVS and CDR2 FNYEAQ. This CDR3 contains 15 residues. The germline V and J ends were trimmed by 0 bases and 0 bases, with 8 bases remaining between them. The CDR3 spells CASSLATRLNTEAFF. Here the CDR3 DNA reads TGTGCCAGCAGCTTAGCGACCAGGTTGAACACTGAAGCTTTCTTT.

This chain connects TRBV7-6 to TRBJ2-3, with 8 bases lining up with TRBD1. V lost 3 bases to trimming and J lost 8 bases; unmatched junction nucleotides: 16. Germline V CDR1 and CDR2: SGHVS, FNYEAQ. This CDR3 spans 17 amino acids. The CDR3 region is CASSLDRDSVLSGTQYF. CDR3 sequence (DNA): TGTGCCAGCAGCTTGGACAGGGACTCGGTTTTATCCGGTACGCAGTATTTT.

This clonotype came up once. DNA of the CDR3: TGTGCCAGCAGCTCCCAAACGGGGGACGAGCAGTACTTC. Its protein is CASSSQTGDEQYF. V is TRBV11-3 and J is TRBJ2-7, with TRBD2 as a possible D gene (6 bases). Trimming shortened V by 4 bases and J by 5 bases, and 12 bases separated the two germline ends. CDR3 size: 13 residues. The germline V gene encodes CDR1 SGHNT and CDR2 YENEEA.

The genes are TRBV20-1 and TRBJ2-5; D call uncertain. Germline V lookup: CDR1 DFQATT, CDR2 SNEGSKA (reference sequence). This CDR3 is built from 11 residues. V was clipped by 6 bases and J by 5 bases, with 10 bases between them. The CDR3 protein is CSARYLETQYF. The CDR3 nucleotides read TGCAGTGCCCGGTACTTGGAGACCCAGTACTTC.

The genes are TRBV20-1 and TRBJ2-7; D might be TRBD1 or TRBD2, each matching 5 bases. Deletions cut 3 bases from V and 2 bases from J, with 17 bases between. This CDR3 has 15 residues. In germline, CDR1 is DFQATT, CDR2 SNEGSKA (reference sequence). The CDR3 region has the DNA TGCAGTGCTAGCATATCATCCGGGACCCCCTACGAGCAGTACTTC. Amino acids: CSASISSGTPYEQYF.

The CDR3 DNA is TGTGCCAGCAGCTCGCCCTTTGTCAATGAGCAGTTCTTC. Translation: CASSSPFVNEQFF. The chain links TRBV7-3 to TRBJ2-1; no clear D. The germline gives CDR1 SGHTA, CDR2 FQGTGA. The CDR3 consists of 13 residues. V shed 4 bases and J shed 6 bases, with 10 bases lying between them.